The clone carrying this TCR beta chain was recorded many times. Its antigen is as yet unknown. The data originate from a study of read filtering for tumor transcriptome and immune sequencing. The overall study: By R-ISS, stages I, II and III held around 8, 16 and 7 patients. Overall study findings and caveats: Dropping single-read clonotypes raised IR-seq and RNA-seq shared-clonotype correlation.

Molecular barcoded adaptors covering alpha/delta and beta/gamma chains were used on approximately 400 ng RNA. TCRdb re-called the reads with MiXCR, one entry per CDR3 protein. The data show 35,000 to 40,000 distinct CDR3 sequences, about 13% seen once. At the time of active disease, bone marrow was collected from every patient. Germline CDR1 and CDR2: MNHEY and SVGEGT. The CDR3 consists of 16 residues. The V segment lost 10 bases and the J segment 8 bases; nucleotides outside the gene matches: 18. This chain uses TRBV6-2 or TRBV6-3 with TRBJ2-1; 9 bases map to TRBD1. The sequence derives from a donor at least 40 years old with multiple myeloma. The sample comprised a population of CD138-negative cells sorted from bone marrow. The chain's CDR3 is CATLPTGTGLTDEQFF. The CDR3 nucleotides are TGTGCCACCCTACCGACCGGGACAGGGCTCACGGATGAGCAGTTCTTC.